This T cell receptor beta chain was captured in a study of blood T cell repertoires in COVID-19. Overall study context: Acute and convalescent COVID-19 samples came from the United States, Italy and Spain. Sample material is recorded as cDNA or gDNA derived from T cells, B-cell-depleted T cells, or PBMCs.

Germline V gene lookup returns CDR1 SGHKS and CDR2 YYEKEE (reference sequence). The CDR3 runs 14 residues. Trimming cost V 1 base and J 1 base, with 7 bases left between them. Seattle-derived patients entered the study during active infection and were followed longitudinally. Clones were sequenced by immunoSEQ multiplex PCR, and TCRdb holds only the in-frame ones, with some missing. The table lists over 85,000 clones, around 85% of them singletons. Input material: peripheral blood. The receptor was isolated from an elderly woman with COVID-19, enrolled during active disease. This chain links TRBV5-5 with TRBJ2-3; no firm D call. In nucleotides, the CDR3 is TGTGCCAGCAGCTTGAGTCCGGGCACAGATACGCAGTATTTT. It is translated as CASSLSPGTDTQYF.